Each of the 16 T cell receptor beta chains below was sequenced from the same sample in a study of tumor and adjacent non-tumor tissue in lung cancer. TCRbeta libraries were built with three rounds of nested PCR, modified from ARM-PCR. TCRdb re-called the multiplex PCR reads with MiXCR, one entry per CDR3 protein. The sample includes tens of thousands of distinct CDR3 sequences, roughly 75% of them seen just once. No cell sorting was done before RNA was extracted from the tissue. Distant lung tissue was collected more than 3 cm away from the tumor edge. Specimen: distant non-tumor lung tissue. These TCRs come from a woman aged 45-59 years with non-small cell lung cancer.

This clonotype appeared many times. The chain combines TRBV29-1 with TRBJ2-3; D is unclear. CDR1 and CDR2 from the germline V gene are SQVTM and ANQGSEA. The CDR3 runs to 13 residues. V dropped 4 bases and J dropped 2 bases, with 10 bases sitting between them. The DNA of the CDR3 is TGCAGCGTTGTTTTGGGAAACACAGATACGCAGTATTTT. This sequence encodes CSVVLGNTDTQYF.

This rearrangement joins TRBV7-8 to TRBJ2-7; weak D call: TRBD2 (5 bases). Per germline, CDR1 SGHVS and CDR2 FQNEAQ. Trimming cost V 7 bases and J 4 bases, with 17 bases left between them. The CDR3 is made up of 14 amino acids. CDR3 in amino acids: CASNPLGMQYEQYF. For the CDR3, the DNA is TGTGCCAGCAATCCACTAGGGATGCAATACGAGCAGTACTTC.

A word on this clonotype: Here the CDR3 omits its conserved ending phenylalanine or tryptophan, so a read error is the likely source. V gene TRBV20-1 combines with J gene TRBJ2-1; TRBD2 matches at 9 bases. CDR3 length: 14 residues. Germline loops: CDR1 DFQATT, CDR2 SNEGSKA (reference sequence). CDR3 coding DNA: TGTAGTGCTAGGGGCGGGAGGGAGATCAATGAGCAGTTCTTA. As protein: CSARGGREINEQFL.

Here the CDR3 DNA reads TGTGCCAGCAGCCCGGGGGTAGCGGGAGGTGGAGATACGCAGTATTTT. This sequence encodes CASSPGVAGGGDTQYF. The rearrangement links TRBV2 to TRBJ2-3; 10 bases fit TRBD2. The CDR3 runs 16 residues. V gave up 6 bases and J gave up 5 bases; unmatched junction bases: 11. Germline assignment: CDR1 SNHLY and CDR2 FYNNEI.

V gene TRBV28 combines with J gene TRBJ1-5; TRBD1 is a possible D gene (5 bases). The tail of the sequence fits TRBJ2-3 better, so the J call may be wrong. CDR1 is MDHEN, CDR2 SYDVKM, per germline. The CDR3 runs 16 residues. The CDR3 is CASRLTCRVTNQPQYF. For the CDR3, the DNA is TGTGCCAGCAGACTAACATGCAGGGTTACGAATCAGCCCCAGTATTTT.

The J gene is TRBJ2-1, the V gene TRBV20-1; D remains ambiguous. Germline CDR1 and CDR2: DFQATT and SNEGSKA (reference sequence). Trimming removed 5 bases at V and 11 bases at J, with 28 bases between. The CDR3 runs 16 residues. The CDR3 reads CSAPFHLANLGNKQFF. The CDR3 nucleotides read TGCAGTGCTCCCTTCCACTTGGCGAACTTGGGGAATAAGCAGTTCTTC.

The rearrangement links TRBV5-4 to TRBJ2-5, with D tentatively TRBD2 (5 bases). Per the germline V gene, CDR1 is SGHNT and CDR2 is YYREEE (reference sequence). Trimming removed 8 bases at V and 0 bases at J, with 20 bases between. The CDR3 contains 16 residues. The CDR3 bases are TGTGCCAGTACCAGGACGGCGGGTTGGAACCAAGAGACCCAGTACTTC. It codes for CASTRTAGWNQETQYF.

This clonotype came up many times. The chain uses TRBV20-1 and TRBJ2-5; TRBD1 matches 10 bases. This CDR3 contains 17 residues. CDR1 and CDR2 (germline): DFQATT, SNEGSKA (reference sequence). With 3 bases clipped from V and 5 bases from J, the junction kept 15 bases outside the gene matches. The CDR3 DNA is TGCAGTGCTAGGTTCTCGGGACAGGGGCTGAGTATCGAGACCCAGTACTTC. Its translation: CSARFSGQGLSIETQYF.

The chain recombines TRBV11-2 with TRBJ2-1, with D possibly matching TRBD2 (6 bases). This CDR3 spans 13 amino acids. The V gene's germline CDR1 is SGHAT and CDR2 FQNNGV. The DNA for the CDR3 is TGTGCTACTAGCTTGATTACAGGTAATGAGCAGTTCTTC. It codes for CATSLITGNEQFF.

Worth noting for this clonotype: At one of its ends the junction is not consistent with the germline gene, which may arise from a read error. V usage is TRBV4-1 and J usage is TRBJ1-4; D unclear. The V gene's germline CDR1 is MGHRA and CDR2 YSYEKL. The CDR3 consists of 15 residues. CDR3 in DNA: TGCGCCAACAGCCAAGTGTGCGGGGCTAATGAAAAACTGTTTTTT. This encodes CANSQVCGANEKLFF.

This clonotype has a handful of counts. J is TRBJ1-5 and V is TRBV5-6; D unresolved. This CDR3 has 14 amino acids. CDR1 SGHDT and CDR2 YYEEEE come from the germline V gene. The germline V and J ends were trimmed by 2 bases and 3 bases, with 9 bases remaining between them. Written as DNA, the CDR3 is TGTGCCAGCAGCTTAGGGTACTACAATCAGCCCCAGCATTTT. This sequence encodes CASSLGYYNQPQHF.

The chain recombines TRBV30 with TRBJ2-2; no reliable D call. The CDR3 contains 12 residues. CDR1 is GTSNPN and CDR2 is SVGIG in the germline V gene (reference sequence). The V end was cut by 3 bases, the J end by 8 bases, with 10 bases between. CDR3 sequence: CAWSGPRGELFF. CDR3 nucleotide sequence: TGTGCCTGGAGCGGACCGCGAGGGGAGCTGTTTTTT.

This clonotype has just a few counts. The V call is TRBV5-1, the J call TRBJ1-5; TRBD1 matches at 9 bases. CDR3 length: 14 amino acids. Germline V lookup: CDR1 SGHRS, CDR2 YFSETQ. Losses at the gene ends were 3 bases for V and 8 bases for J; bases not matched to a gene: 6. CDR3 in amino acids: CASSSGQGNEPQHF. The CDR3 DNA reads as TGCGCCAGCAGCTCGGGACAGGGAAATGAGCCCCAGCATTTT. The full variable domain, with the rest looked up from reference TRBV5-1 and TRBJ1-5, is KAGVTQTPRYLIKTRGQQVTLSCSPISGHRSVSWYQQTPGQGLQFLFEYFSETQRNKGNFPGRFSGRQFSNSRSEMNVSTLELGDSALYLCASSSGQGNEPQHFGDGTRLSIL.

V usage is TRBV6-1 and J usage is TRBJ1-1, with D unclear. The CDR3 covers 14 residues. Per the germline V gene, CDR1 is MNHNS and CDR2 is SASEGT. CDR3 nucleotide sequence: TGTATCAGCAGTGAAAATCGACGGGGAACTGAAGCTTTCTTT. Amino acid sequence: CISSENRRGTEAFF.

This clonotype was observed a few times. The genes are TRBV5-1 and TRBJ2-5; no clear D. This CDR3 region has 14 residues. From germline, CDR1 is SGHRS and CDR2 YFSETQ. V gave up 2 bases and J gave up 5 bases, with 13 bases separating them. The CDR3 sequence is CASSLPGQKETQYF. CDR3 DNA sequence: TGCGCCAGCAGCTTACCGGGCCAGAAGGAGACCCAGTACTTC.

Of note for this clonotype: A much bigger clone sits one base away, suggesting this may be a read error. The gene calls are TRBV5-4 and TRBJ2-7; D is ambiguous. The germline gives CDR1 SGHNT, CDR2 YYREEE (reference sequence). The length of the CDR3 is 13 residues. The CDR3 region has the DNA TGTGCCAGCGGCTTGGTTCTGGGGAACGAGCAGTACTTC. The encoded protein is CASGLVLGNEQYF.